A selection of T cell receptor beta chains follows, all from one sample in a study of cytomegalovirus exposure and HLA in healthy donors. The assay was immunoSEQ multiplex PCR, and TCRdb's table has in-frame clones only and misses some. In the table there are about 120,000 clones, 70% to 80% of which are singletons. Sequencing input: PBMCs. The receptors shown here come from a woman in her forties or fifties in good health and CMV-seropositive. CDR3s include the opening cysteine and the closing phenylalanine or tryptophan. The D gene is left open where the match is weak. The size of a clone is reported for some rows only, either as once, few or many, or as a class for expanded clones.

TRBV11-2	few	TRBJ1-1	.	TGTGCCAGCAGCTTAGTGTTAGGCGTAAGGAGAACTGAAGCTTTCTTT	CASSLVLGVRRTEAFF
TRBV7-9	.	TRBJ2-7	.	TGTGCCAGCAGCTTAGTTGAGGCGATATCCTACGAGCAGTACTTC	CASSLVEAISYEQYF
TRBV5-1	.	TRBJ2-3	.	TGCGCCAGCAGCCAGAACACAGATACGCAGTATTTT	CASSQNTDTQYF
TRBV5-1	.	TRBJ2-3	TRBD1	TGCGCCAGCAGCTCACTAGACAGGGCAGATACGCAGTATTTT	CASSSLDRADTQYF
TRBV7-2	.	TRBJ1-5	TRBD1	TGTGCCAGCAGCCCAAACAGGGGCCGAGATCAGCCCCAGCATTTT	CASSPNRGRDQPQHF
TRBV4-3	.	TRBJ1-2	TRBD1	TGCGCCAGCAGCCCGCGACAGGGGCTTAACTATGGCTACACCTTC	CASSPRQGLNYGYTF
TRBV6-5	.	TRBJ2-1	TRBD1	TGTGCCAGCAGGGAGGACAGGGTTTCGTACAATGAGCAGTTCTTC	CASREDRVSYNEQFF
TRBV10-3	.	TRBJ1-5	.	TGTGCCATCAGTGATTCAGGGAATCAGCCCCAGCATTTT	CAISDSGNQPQHF
TRBV10-3	.	TRBJ2-1	TRBD2	TGTGCCATCAGGCCCGGGACTAGCGGAACCTACAATGAGCAGTTCTTC	CAIRPGTSGTYNEQFF
TRBV9	.	TRBJ1-5	.	TGTGCCAGCAGCGCTGACAGTGCCAATCAGCCCCAGCATTTT	CASSADSANQPQHF
TRBV28	.	TRBJ2-5	TRBD1	TGTGCCAGCAGTTTAACAGGGGGAAAAGAGACCCAGTACTTC	CASSLTGGKETQYF
TRBV29-1	.	TRBJ1-4	.	TGCAGCGTCGCCGGCGGGGCTAATGAAAAACTGTTTTTT	CSVAGGANEKLFF
TRBV5-6	.	TRBJ2-7	TRBD1	TGTGCCAGCAGCCAAAATCCAGGACAGGGGAATGAATACGAGCAGTACTTC	CASSQNPGQGNEYEQYF
TRBV5-4	.	TRBJ2-4	TRBD2	TGTGCCAGCAGCTTTTTCGGGGGGGCCGACAAAAACATTCAGTACTTC	CASSFFGGADKNIQYF
TRBV18	.	TRBJ2-3	.	TGTGCCAGCTCACCGCCGGGGGACACAGATACGCAGTATTTT	CASSPPGDTDTQYF
TRBV5-1	few	TRBJ1-4	TRBD1	TGCGCCAGCAGCTTGGCTGGGACAGGGTCCGCTGAAAAACTGTTTTTT	CASSLAGTGSAEKLFF
TRBV11-2	.	TRBJ2-3	TRBD2	TGTGCCAGCAGCCACAAGGGACTAGCGGGAGATACGCAGTATTTT	CASSHKGLAGDTQYF
TRBV28	.	TRBJ2-7	TRBD2	TGTGCCAGCAGTTCCCCCGGGACTAGCGGGAGCTCCTACGAGCAGTACTTC	CASSSPGTSGSSYEQYF
TRBV7-9	.	TRBJ2-5	TRBD1	TGTGCCAGCAGCTTAGCGATCACAGGGGTTGAGACCCAGTACTTC	CASSLAITGVETQYF
TRBV5-1	once	TRBJ2-3	TRBD1	TGCGCCAGCAGCCCCCGGACAGGGGGTGGGGCAGATACGCAGTATTTT	CASSPRTGGGADTQYF
TRBV19	few	TRBJ1-1	TRBD1	TGTGCCAGTAGTACTATCCCGGGACAGATAATGAACACTGAAGCTTTCTTT	CASSTIPGQIMNTEAFF
TRBV5-5	once	TRBJ1-2	.	TGTGCCAGCAGCTTGTGGGGGCCCTACACCTTC	CASSLWGPYTF
TRBV19	.	TRBJ2-7	TRBD1	TGTGCCAGTAGCGTGACAGGGGGCGGCGAGCAGTACTTC	CASSVTGGGEQYF
TRBV4-1	few	TRBJ2-7	.	TGCGCCAGCAGCCAAGTGGGACAAAGGGCTACATACGAGCAGTACTTC	CASSQVGQRATYEQYF
TRBV6-5	.	TRBJ2-7	.	TGTGCCAGCAGTTATAAGACAGGAACCTACGAGCAGTACTTC	CASSYKTGTYEQYF
TRBV6-5	.	TRBJ1-2	TRBD1	TGTGCCAGCAGTTACAGGGACAGATCTAACTATGGCTACACCTTC	CASSYRDRSNYGYTF
TRBV29-1	.	TRBJ2-1	TRBD1	TGCAGCGACCAACAGGGGAACCGGATAAATGAGCAGTTCTTC	CSDQQGNRINEQFF
TRBV6-4	.	TRBJ1-1	TRBD1	TGTGCCAGCAGTGACCCAAGGACAGGCACTGAAGCTTTCTTT	CASSDPRTGTEAFF
TRBV18	.	TRBJ2-1	TRBD2	TGTGCCAGCTCACCTCTTAGCGGGAGCGAGCAGTTCTTC	CASSPLSGSEQFF
TRBV2	.	TRBJ2-1	.	TGTGCCAGCAGCGATGTAACAGGGCTGGACAATGAGCAGTTCTTC	CASSDVTGLDNEQFF
TRBV7-5	.	TRBJ2-5	.	TGTGTCAGAAGTGCCTCGGGGTCTACCCTTCCTGCGTACCAAGAGACCCAGTACTTC	CVRSASGSTLPAYQETQYF
TRBV5-5	.	TRBJ2-5	TRBD2	TGTGCCAGCAGCTTGAGTGGCCTGGGTAGCGGGAGCGAGACCCAGTACTTC	CASSLSGLGSGSETQYF
TRBV4-1	.	TRBJ2-7	TRBD1	TGCGCCAGCAGCCAAGAGAATTACAGGGGTGGGTACGAGCAGTACTTC	CASSQENYRGGYEQYF
TRBV19	.	TRBJ1-5	.	TGTGCCAGTACTCCCCCAGGGTACAATCAGCCCCAGCATTTT	CASTPPGYNQPQHF
TRBV5-1	.	TRBJ2-5	.	TGCGCCAGCAGCTTGACACAGGTCTCACAAGAGACCCAGTACTTC	CASSLTQVSQETQYF
TRBV5-6	few	TRBJ1-3	.	TGTACCAGCAGCTTACGAGAGAACTCTGGAAACACCATATATTTT	CTSSLRENSGNTIYF
TRBV2	.	TRBJ1-1	TRBD1	TGTGCCAGCAGGGGGGCTGGACAGGGTGTTGAAGCTTTCTTT	CASRGAGQGVEAFF